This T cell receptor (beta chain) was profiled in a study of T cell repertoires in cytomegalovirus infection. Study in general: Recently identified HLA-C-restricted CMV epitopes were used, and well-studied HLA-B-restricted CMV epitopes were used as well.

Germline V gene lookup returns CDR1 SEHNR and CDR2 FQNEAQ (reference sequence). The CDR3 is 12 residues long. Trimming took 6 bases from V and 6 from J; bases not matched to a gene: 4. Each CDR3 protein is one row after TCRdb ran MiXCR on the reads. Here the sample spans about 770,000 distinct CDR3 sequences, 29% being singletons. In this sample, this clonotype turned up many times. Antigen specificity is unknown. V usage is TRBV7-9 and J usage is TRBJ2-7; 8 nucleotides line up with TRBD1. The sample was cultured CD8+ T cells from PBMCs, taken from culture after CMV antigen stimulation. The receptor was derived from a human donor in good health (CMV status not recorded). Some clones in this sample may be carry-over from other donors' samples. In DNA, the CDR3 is TGTGCCAGCAGTCTGGACAGGGCCGAGCAGTACGTC. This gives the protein CASSLDRAEQYV.